These 16 T cell receptor beta chains originate from one sample sequenced in a study of cytomegalovirus exposure and HLA in healthy donors. The study ran its PCR with 60 Vbeta and 13 Jbeta primers. This table comes from immunoSEQ multiplex PCR, and its TCRdb copy is limited to in-frame clones, with some not included. The sample lists about 170,000 clones, around three quarters seen once, with around 1.9% in the top ten. Sample: PBMCs. The source is a woman aged 25 to 45 in good health and CMV-seropositive.

The genes are TRBV4-3 and TRBJ2-7; D possibly uses TRBD1 or TRBD2 (7 bases each). V lost 6 bases, J lost 4 bases, and 16 bases lay in between. Germline CDR1 reads LGHNA; CDR2 reads YSLEER. CDR3 length: 14 residues. CDR3 nucleotides: TGCGCCAGCAGTCAACAGGGGAGGGAGTACGAGCAGTACTTC. It yields the protein CASSQQGREYEQYF.

The V and J genes are TRBV28 and TRBJ1-1; no definite D call. Per germline, CDR1 MDHEN and CDR2 SYDVKM. V was shortened by 5 bases and J by 8 bases, with 18 bases between the two germline ends. The CDR3 covers 14 residues. CDR3 sequence reads: CASSDPGATAEAFF. In DNA, the CDR3 is TGTGCCAGCAGTGATCCGGGAGCGACGGCAGAAGCTTTCTTT.

CDR3 nucleotide sequence: TGTGCCAGCAGCTCTAGTAAGGGACAGGGGAACACTGAAGCTTTCTTT. This sequence encodes CASSSSKGQGNTEAFF. The chain links TRBV7-9 to TRBJ1-1, with 9 positions matching TRBD1. This CDR3 has 16 amino acids. With V trimmed by 4 bases and J by 1 base, 7 bases remained unmatched. Germline V gene lookup returns CDR1 SEHNR and CDR2 FQNEAQ (reference sequence).

The chain is built from TRBV5-6 and TRBJ1-2; a weak D match, TRBD1 (6 bases). This CDR3 comprises 13 residues. Germline V CDR1 and CDR2: SGHDT, YYEEEE. V lost 4 bases, J lost 4 bases, and 11 bases lay in between. The CDR3 DNA reads TGTGCCAGCAGCGTGGACAGCCTCTATGGCTACACCTTC. As protein: CASSVDSLYGYTF.

The CDR3 DNA reads as TGTGCCACCAGCAGCTCATCAATAGGGGGAGATCGCAATGAGCAGTTCTTC. Its protein product is CATSSSSIGGDRNEQFF. This chain uses TRBV15 with TRBJ2-1, with a tentative D call TRBD1 (6 bases). The CDR3 runs to 17 residues. Per germline, CDR1 LNHNV and CDR2 YYDKDF (reference sequence). V lost 3 bases, J lost 6 bases, and 21 bases lay in between.

This clone was observed a few times. The V and J genes are TRBV5-1 and TRBJ2-3; 7 nucleotides match TRBD1. Per the germline V gene, CDR1 is SGHRS and CDR2 is YFSETQ. This CDR3 has 22 amino acids. J was trimmed by 0 bases and V by 0 bases; bases with no gene match: 22. CDR3 loop: CASSLGHSLFRTGAYSTDTQYF. Written as DNA, the CDR3 is TGCGCCAGCAGCTTGGGGCACAGTCTCTTCCGCACAGGGGCCTACAGCACAGATACGCAGTATTTT.

V is TRBV5-1 and J is TRBJ1-1; TRBD1 matches 7 bases. The CDR3 totals 15 residues. The trim removed 0 bases at V and 7 bases at J, leaving 9 bases unmatched. Germline V gives CDR1 SGHRS, CDR2 YFSETQ. The chain's CDR3 is CASSLGPPRGSEAFF. In DNA form, the CDR3 reads TGCGCCAGCAGCTTGGGCCCCCCCAGGGGGAGTGAAGCTTTCTTT.

The V call is TRBV5-4, the J call TRBJ2-2; a weak D match, TRBD1 (6 bases). Germline-derived CDR1 and CDR2 are SGHNT and YYREEE (reference sequence). V was cut by 4 bases and J by 3 bases, with 13 bases left in between. The CDR3 totals 15 residues. For the CDR3, the DNA is TGTGCCAGCAGCCCTGCACAGGGTTACACCGGGGAGCTGTTTTTT. Residues: CASSPAQGYTGELFF.

The chain employs TRBV15 and TRBJ2-5, with 8 bases identical to TRBD2. The junction had 8 bases not matched to a gene; V was cut back by 3 bases and J by 2 bases. Germline V CDR1 and CDR2: LNHNV, YYDKDF (reference sequence). The CDR3 runs to 16 residues. Here the CDR3 DNA reads TGTGCCACCAGCAGGCGGGGGGTTAGTGGTCAAGAGACCCAGTACTTC. Translation: CATSRRGVSGQETQYF.

V and J are TRBV6-5 and TRBJ2-7; tentatively, D is TRBD2 (6 bases). CDR3 length equals 16 residues. Germline V gene lookup returns CDR1 MNHEY and CDR2 SVGAGI. Trimming removed 2 bases from V and 4 bases from J, with 18 bases in between. The CDR3 DNA is TGTGCCAGCAGTTACAAGGCAGGTGGGGGGAGGTACGAGCAGTACTTC. It translates to CASSYKAGGGRYEQYF.

V and J are TRBV7-9 and TRBJ2-5, with 8 bases matching TRBD2. The ends lost 3 bases at V and 5 bases at J; junction bases unmatched: 5. The CDR3 length is 14 residues. Germline-derived CDR1 and CDR2 are SEHNR and FQNEAQ (reference sequence). The CDR3 sequence: CASSLPGLGETQYF. The CDR3 DNA reads TGTGCCAGCAGCTTGCCGGGACTAGGGGAGACCCAGTACTTC.

A few counts support this clone. The V gene is TRBV5-5, the J gene TRBJ1-1; no firm D call. Germline CDR1 reads SGHKS; CDR2 reads YYEKEE (reference sequence). CDR3 length: 14 amino acids. V was pared by 0 bases and J by 1 base, with 7 bases between. Written as DNA, the CDR3 is TGTGCCAGCAGCTTGGTGGCAGGGAACACTGAAGCTTTCTTT. Translation gives CASSLVAGNTEAFF.

The CDR3 DNA follows: TGTGCCTGGGAGCTTCGGGGGGCCAAAAACATTCAGTACTTC. Protein sequence: CAWELRGAKNIQYF. The chain links TRBV30 to TRBJ2-4; D is possibly TRBD2 (6 bases). The CDR3 extends over 14 amino acids. Trimming stripped 5 bases from V and 1 base from J, with 12 bases between. Germline CDR1 is GTSNPN and CDR2 is SVGIG (reference sequence).

This clone has more than one count but fewer than ten. V is TRBV4-1 and J is TRBJ2-3; TRBD1 aligns across 9 bases. The CDR3 has 16 residues. Trimming took 1 base from V and 4 from J; bases not matched to a gene: 6. Per the germline V gene, CDR1 is MGHRA and CDR2 is YSYEKL. The CDR3 loop is CASSQVGTGYPDTQYF. The DNA for the CDR3 is TGCGCCAGCAGCCAAGTGGGGACAGGGTATCCAGATACGCAGTATTTT.

The chain couples TRBV28 to TRBJ2-7; TRBD1 agrees at 8 bases. In germline, CDR1 is MDHEN, CDR2 SYDVKM. Germline trimming cut 4 bases from V and 2 bases from J; bases unmatched to any gene: 10. This CDR3 comprises 16 residues. The CDR3 sequence: CASSSGGTGDTYEQYF. The CDR3 DNA reads as TGTGCCAGCAGTTCCGGCGGGACAGGAGATACCTACGAGCAGTACTTC.

V is TRBV5-1 and J is TRBJ1-1; D uncertain. The germline CDR1 and CDR2 sequences are SGHRS and YFSETQ. The germline V and J ends were trimmed by 7 bases and 6 bases, with 31 bases remaining between them. The CDR3 has 18 amino acids. CDR3 nucleotide sequence: TGCGCCAGCCAGCGACTTGGAGCTGATCGCGTTACGAGCGCTGAAGCTTTCTTT. It is translated as CASQRLGADRVTSAEAFF.